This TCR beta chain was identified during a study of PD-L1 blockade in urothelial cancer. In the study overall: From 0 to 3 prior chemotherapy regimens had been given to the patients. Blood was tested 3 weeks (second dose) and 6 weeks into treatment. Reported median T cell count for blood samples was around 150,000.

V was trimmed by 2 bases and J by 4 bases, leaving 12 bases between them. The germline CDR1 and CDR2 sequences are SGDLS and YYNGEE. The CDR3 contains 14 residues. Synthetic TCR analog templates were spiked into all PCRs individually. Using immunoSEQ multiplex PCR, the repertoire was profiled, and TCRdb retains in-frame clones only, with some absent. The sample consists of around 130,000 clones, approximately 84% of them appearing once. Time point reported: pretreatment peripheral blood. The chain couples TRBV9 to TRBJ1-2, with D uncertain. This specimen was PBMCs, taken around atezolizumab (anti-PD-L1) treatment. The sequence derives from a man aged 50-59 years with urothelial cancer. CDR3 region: CASSVTGSTYGYTF. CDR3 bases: TGTGCCAGCAGCGTTACGGGTTCGACCTATGGCTACACCTTC.